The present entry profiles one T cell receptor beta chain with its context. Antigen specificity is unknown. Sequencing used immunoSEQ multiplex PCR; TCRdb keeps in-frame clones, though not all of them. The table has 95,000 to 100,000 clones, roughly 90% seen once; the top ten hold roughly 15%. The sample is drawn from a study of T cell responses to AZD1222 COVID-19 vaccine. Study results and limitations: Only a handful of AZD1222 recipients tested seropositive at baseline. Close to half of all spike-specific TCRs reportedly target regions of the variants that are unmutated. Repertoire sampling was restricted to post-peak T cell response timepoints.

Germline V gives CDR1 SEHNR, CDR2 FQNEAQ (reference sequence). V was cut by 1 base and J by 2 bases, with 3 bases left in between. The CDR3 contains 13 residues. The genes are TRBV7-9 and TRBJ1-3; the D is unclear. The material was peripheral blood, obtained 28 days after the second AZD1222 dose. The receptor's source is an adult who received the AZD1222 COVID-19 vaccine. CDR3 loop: CASSLGAGNTIYF. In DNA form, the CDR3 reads TGTGCCAGCAGCTTAGGGGCTGGAAACACCATATATTTT.